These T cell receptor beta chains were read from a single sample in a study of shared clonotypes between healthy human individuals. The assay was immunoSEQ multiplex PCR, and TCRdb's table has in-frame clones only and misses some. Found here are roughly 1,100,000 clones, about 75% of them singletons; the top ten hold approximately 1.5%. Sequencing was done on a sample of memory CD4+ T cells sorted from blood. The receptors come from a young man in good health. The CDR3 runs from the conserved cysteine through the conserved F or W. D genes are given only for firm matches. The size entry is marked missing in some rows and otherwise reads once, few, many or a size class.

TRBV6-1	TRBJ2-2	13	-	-	CASSELLVGELFF	TGTGCCAGCAGTGAGCTACTAGTGGGGGAGCTGTTTTTT
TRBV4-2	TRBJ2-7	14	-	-	CASSAGQKTYEQYF	TGTGCCAGCAGCGCGGGACAGAAGACCTACGAGCAGTACTTC
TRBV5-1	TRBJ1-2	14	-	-	CASSPAYVGGGYTF	TGCGCCAGCAGCCCGGCCTACGTGGGCGGCGGCTACACCTTC
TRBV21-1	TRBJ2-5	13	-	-	CASRKQGRETQYF	TGTGCCAGCAGAAAACAGGGGAGAGAGACCCAGTACTTC
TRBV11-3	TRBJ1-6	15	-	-	CASSARTEYNSPLHF	TGTGCCAGCAGCGCCCGGACGGAATATAATTCACCCCTCCACTTT
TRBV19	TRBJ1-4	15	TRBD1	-	CASSIVTGGHEKLFF	TGTGCCAGTAGTATAGTGACAGGGGGCCATGAAAAACTGTTTTTT
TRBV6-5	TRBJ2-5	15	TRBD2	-	CASSYSIAGLETQYF	TGTGCCAGCAGTTACTCGATAGCGGGTTTAGAGACCCAGTACTTC
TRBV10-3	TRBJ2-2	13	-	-	CAINRDPTGELFF	TGTGCCATCAACCGGGACCCAACCGGGGAGCTGTTTTTT
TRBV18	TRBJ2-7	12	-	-	CASSPPGYEQYF	TGTGCCAGCTCACCACCGGGGTACGAGCAGTACTTC
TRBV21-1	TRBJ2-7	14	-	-	CASSKWLLSYEQYF	TGTGCCAGCAGCAAATGGCTTTTAAGTTACGAGCAGTACTTC
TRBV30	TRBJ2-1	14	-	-	CAWIPPEGLNEQFF	TGTGCCTGGATACCGCCGGAGGGTTTGAATGAGCAGTTCTTC
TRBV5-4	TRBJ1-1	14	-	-	CASRLGGGPREAFF	TGTGCCAGCCGCCTAGGGGGGGGCCCTCGAGAAGCTTTCTTT
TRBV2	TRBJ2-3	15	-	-	CASSEGDPQTDTQYF	TGTGCCAGCAGCGAAGGGGACCCCCAGACAGATACGCAGTATTTT
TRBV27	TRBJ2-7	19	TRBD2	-	CASSLQSPGLAGNSREQYF	TGTGCCAGCAGTCTCCAATCCCCGGGACTAGCGGGAAATTCGCGCGAGCAGTACTTC
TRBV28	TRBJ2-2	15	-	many	CASSLGRGNTGELFF	TGTGCCAGCAGCCTGGGACGTGGGAACACCGGGGAGCTGTTTTTT
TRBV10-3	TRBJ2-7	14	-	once	CAIRGDSNWYEQYF	TGTGCCATCAGGGGGGACTCCAATTGGTACGAGCAGTACTTC
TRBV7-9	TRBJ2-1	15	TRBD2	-	CASSLLAGTYNEQFF	TGTGCCAGCAGCTTACTAGCGGGAACTTACAATGAGCAGTTCTTC
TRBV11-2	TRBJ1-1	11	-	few	CASSWNTEAFF	TGTGCCAGCAGCTGGAACACTGAAGCTTTCTTT
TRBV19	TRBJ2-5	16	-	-	CASSIVFGAAQETQYF	TGTGCCAGTAGTATAGTTTTTGGGGCAGCACAAGAGACCCAGTACTTC
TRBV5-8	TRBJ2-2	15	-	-	CASSLGTSNTGELFF	TGTGCCAGCAGCTTGGGGACTTCTAACACCGGGGAGCTGTTTTTT
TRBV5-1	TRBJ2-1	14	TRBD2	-	CASSRRTSDNEQFF	TGCGCCAGCAGTAGGAGGACTAGCGATAATGAGCAGTTCTTC
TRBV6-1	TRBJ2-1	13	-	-	CASRKDYYNEQFF	TGTGCCAGCAGAAAGGACTACTACAATGAGCAGTTCTTC
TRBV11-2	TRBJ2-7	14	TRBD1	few	CASSFTGGSYEQYF	TGTGCCAGCAGCTTCACAGGGGGCTCCTACGAGCAGTACTTC
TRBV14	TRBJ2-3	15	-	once	CASSQGAGPVDTQYF	TGTGCCAGCAGCCAAGGGGCAGGGCCCGTCGATACGCAGTATTTT